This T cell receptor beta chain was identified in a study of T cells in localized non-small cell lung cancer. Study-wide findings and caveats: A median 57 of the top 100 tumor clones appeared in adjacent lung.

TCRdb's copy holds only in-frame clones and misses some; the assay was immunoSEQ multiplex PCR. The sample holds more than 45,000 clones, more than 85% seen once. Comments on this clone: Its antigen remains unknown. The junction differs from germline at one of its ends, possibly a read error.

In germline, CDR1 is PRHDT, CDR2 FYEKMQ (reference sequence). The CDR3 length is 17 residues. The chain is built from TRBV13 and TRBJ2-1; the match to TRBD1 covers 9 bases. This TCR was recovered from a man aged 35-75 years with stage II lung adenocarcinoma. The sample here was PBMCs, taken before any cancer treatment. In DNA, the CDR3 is TGTGCCAGCAGCTTAGTTGCCGGGACAGGGAGGGTCAATGGGCAGTTCTTC. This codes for CASSLVAGTGRVNGQFF.